This entry lists 25 T cell receptor beta chains sequenced from one sample in a study of beta chain features in type 1 diabetes. The investigators reverse transcribed all of the isolated RNA, so they sequenced expressed TCRB transcripts. Measured with immunoSEQ multiplex PCR; TCRdb has only the in-frame clones, and not every one. The sample consists of hundreds of thousands of clones, 68% of them appearing once. The sequenced sample consisted of naive CD4+ T cells from blood. The receptors were sampled from a man aged 25-40 years in good health.

The rearrangement joins TRBV30 to TRBJ2-7, with no clear D. CDR3 length: 12 residues. V lost 0 bases to trimming and J lost 4 bases, with 7 bases between them. In germline, CDR1 is GTSNPN, CDR2 SVGIG (reference sequence). Here the CDR3 DNA reads TGTGCCTGGAGTGTTAACCTATACGAGCAGTACTTC. Translating it yields CAWSVNLYEQYF.

CDR3 DNA: TGCGCCAGCAGCCAGGGGGCAAACACCGGGGAGCTGTTTTTT. Protein: CASSQGANTGELFF. The chain is built from TRBV4-1 and TRBJ2-2; tentative D call: TRBD1 (6 bases). Trimming left V 3 bases short and J 2 bases short, with 7 bases between. CDR1 is MGHRA and CDR2 is YSYEKL in the germline V gene. The CDR3 spans 14 residues.

This chain uses TRBV29-1 with TRBJ2-7, with D possibly TRBD1 on 7 matching bases. Germline lookup yields CDR1 SQVTM and CDR2 ANQGSEA. The V gene lost 4 bases and the J gene lost 2 bases, with 18 bases spanning the gap. The CDR3 contains 15 residues. This chain's CDR3 is CSVATRRDRPYEQYF. The DNA for the CDR3 is TGCAGCGTTGCCACACGGAGGGACAGACCCTACGAGCAGTACTTC.

The chain couples TRBV5-1 to TRBJ2-1, with unresolved D. Germline CDR1 SGHRS, CDR2 YFSETQ. V shed 1 base and J shed 9 bases, with 5 bases lying between them. The CDR3 extends over 11 amino acids. The CDR3 loop reads CASSLQVEQFF. Here the CDR3 DNA reads TGCGCCAGCAGCTTGCAGGTTGAGCAGTTCTTC.

V usage is TRBV18 and J usage is TRBJ1-2, with D hard to call. This CDR3 is built from 12 residues. The germline gives CDR1 KGHSH, CDR2 LQKENI. The V and J ends lost 3 bases and 6 bases respectively, with 8 bases between them. The CDR3 region has the DNA TGTGCCAGCTCACCGATGGGAGATGGCTACACCTTC. Translation gives CASSPMGDGYTF. The entire variable domain, with the rest obtained from reference TRBV18 and TRBJ1-2, is as follows: NAGVMQNPRHLVRRRGQEARLRCSPMKGHSHVYWYRQLPEEGLKFMVYLQKENIIDESGMPKERFSAEFPKEGPSILRIQQVVRGDSAAYFCASSPMGDGYTFGSGTRLTVV.

The chain combines TRBV5-6 with TRBJ2-6; D is perhaps TRBD1 (5 bases). The CDR3 length is 18 residues. Germline V CDR1 and CDR2: SGHDT, YYEEEE. Trimming removed 1 base at V and 0 bases at J, with 14 bases between. CDR3 residues: CASSLSRAPFSGANVLTF. CDR3 DNA: TGTGCCAGCAGCTTGTCCAGGGCCCCGTTCTCTGGGGCCAACGTCCTGACTTTC.

The gene calls are TRBV25-1 and TRBJ2-5, with TRBD2 matching 12 bases. Germline V gives CDR1 MGHDK, CDR2 SYGVNS. After removal of 6 bases from V and 4 bases from J, the junction contained 15 bases not matched to a gene. There are 18 residues in the CDR3. The CDR3 region has the DNA TGTGCCAGCAGCACCGGAGCGAGGGCTAGCGGGAGGGCAGAGACCCAGTACTTC. This codes for CASSTGARASGRAETQYF.

V and J are TRBV30 and TRBJ1-1, with D unclear. V was cut by 5 bases and J by 1 base, with 8 bases left in between. The CDR3 is made up of 12 amino acids. Germline-derived CDR1 and CDR2 are GTSNPN and SVGIG (reference sequence). The CDR3 DNA is TGTGCCTGGGGGGAGAGGAACACTGAAGCTTTCTTT. Encoded protein: CAWGERNTEAFF.

This chain connects TRBV28 to TRBJ2-1, with a possible D match to TRBD1 (5 bases). The CDR3 has 11 amino acids. Germline V gives CDR1 MDHEN, CDR2 SYDVKM. V lost 5 bases and J 14 bases, leaving 13 bases between the germline ends. The CDR3, as DNA: TGTGCCAGCAGTCCAACAGGCCCCAAGTTCTTC. Protein product: CASSPTGPKFF.

This clone has only one observation. The gene calls are TRBV20-1 and TRBJ1-2, with D tentatively TRBD1 (5 bases). Germline loops: CDR1 DFQATT, CDR2 SNEGSKA (reference sequence). The CDR3 sequence is 11 residues long. V dropped 6 bases and J dropped 8 bases, with 13 bases sitting between them. The CDR3 reads CSADVGPGYTF. DNA for the CDR3: TGCAGTGCGGATGTGGGGCCCGGCTACACCTTC.

This clone has more than one count but fewer than ten. This chain links TRBV18 with TRBJ2-1; D gene uncertain. CDR3 length: 11 amino acids. Germline CDR1 reads KGHSH; CDR2 reads LQKENI. The V and J ends lost 6 bases and 7 bases respectively, with 7 bases between them. This CDR3 reads CASSAQNEQFF. In nucleotides, the CDR3 is TGTGCCAGCTCTGCGCAGAATGAGCAGTTCTTC.

The V call is TRBV30, the J call TRBJ1-2, with D possibly TRBD1 on 5 matching bases. CDR1 is GTSNPN and CDR2 is SVGIG in the germline V gene (reference sequence). The CDR3 has 13 residues. V lost 3 bases to trimming and J lost 4 bases, with 12 bases between them. This CDR3 is CAWRMGEIYGYTF. The DNA for the CDR3 is TGTGCCTGGAGGATGGGGGAGATCTATGGCTACACCTTC.

Here the CDR3 DNA reads TGCAGCGTTGACGGGGTTCGGGGGAGCACAGATACGCAGTATTTT. Its protein product is CSVDGVRGSTDTQYF. The gene calls are TRBV29-1 and TRBJ2-3, with TRBD2 as a possible D gene (6 bases). The CDR3 is 15 amino acids. V lost 3 bases and J lost 0, with 13 bases in between. The germline V gene has CDR1 SQVTM and CDR2 ANQGSEA.

The genes are TRBV29-1 and TRBJ2-7; TRBD2 aligns across 9 bases. CDR3 length: 16 residues. Germline lookup yields CDR1 SQVTM and CDR2 ANQGSEA. The V and J ends lost 4 bases and 2 bases, in that order; junction bases with no gene match: 12. The CDR3 DNA follows: TGCAGCGTTGGGGGATCTAGCGGGAAGGGAGCCTACGAGCAGTACTTC. This sequence encodes CSVGGSSGKGAYEQYF.

The J gene is TRBJ1-2, the V gene TRBV30, with TRBD1 matching 9 bases. V shed 0 bases and J 8 bases; nucleotides not matched to a gene: 7. Germline CDR1 GTSNPN, CDR2 SVGIG (reference sequence). The CDR3 is made up of 14 amino acids. Written as DNA, the CDR3 is TGTGCCTGGAGTGTGGACAGGGGTTCTGGCGGCTACACCTTC. This gives the protein CAWSVDRGSGGYTF. Full variable domain (remainder filled in from reference TRBV30 and TRBJ1-2): SQTIHQWPATLVQPVGSPLSLECTVEGTSNPNLYWYRQAAGRGLQLLFYSVGIGQISSEVPQNLSASRPQDRQFILSSKKLLLSDSGFYLCAWSVDRGSGGYTFGSGTRLTVV.

This chain's CDR3 is CASSQLTIQDYGYTF. In DNA form, the CDR3 reads TGCGCCAGCAGTCAACTGACAATCCAGGACTATGGCTACACCTTC. V is TRBV23-1 and J is TRBJ1-2; D uncertain. TRBV23-1 is classed as an ORF, of uncertain function. This CDR3 region has 15 residues. Between the trimmed V and J ends, which lost 2 bases and 3 bases, there was a span of 13 bases.

The chain combines TRBV18 with TRBJ2-2; D not certain. V dropped 5 bases and J dropped 0 bases, with 4 bases sitting between them. The germline CDR1 and CDR2 sequences are KGHSH and LQKENI. The CDR3 sequence is 13 residues long. Here the CDR3 reads CASSSTNTGELFF. DNA for the CDR3: TGTGCCAGCTCATCCACGAACACCGGGGAGCTGTTTTTT. The full variable domain, in which reference TRBV18 and TRBJ2-2 provide the parts outside the CDR3, is NAGVMQNPRHLVRRRGQEARLRCSPMKGHSHVYWYRQLPEEGLKFMVYLQKENIIDESGMPKERFSAEFPKEGPSILRIQQVVRGDSAAYFCASSSTNTGELFFGEGSRLTVL.

The genes are TRBV30 and TRBJ1-2; unclear D gene. Trimming removed 1 base at V and 3 bases at J, with 6 bases between. Germline CDR1 GTSNPN, CDR2 SVGIG (reference sequence). The CDR3 covers 12 residues. The CDR3 protein is CAWSESYYGYTF. The DNA for the CDR3 is TGTGCCTGGAGTGAGTCCTACTATGGCTACACCTTC.

The V gene is TRBV29-1, the J gene TRBJ1-1; D is unclear. The CDR3 spans 15 residues. Germline V lookup: CDR1 SQVTM, CDR2 ANQGSEA. The germline V and J ends were trimmed by 4 bases and 3 bases, with 18 bases remaining between them. CDR3 residues: CSVVWAWSSDTEAFF. The CDR3 DNA follows: TGCAGCGTTGTGTGGGCTTGGTCTTCGGACACTGAAGCTTTCTTT.

The chain uses TRBV30 and TRBJ2-2; D perhaps matches TRBD2 (6 bases). Trimming removed 4 bases from V and 5 bases from J, with 14 bases in between. The CDR3 runs 14 residues. Looked up from germline, CDR1 is GTSNPN and CDR2 is SVGIG (reference sequence). This chain's CDR3 is CAWIVAARTGELFF. DNA for the CDR3: TGTGCCTGGATTGTAGCGGCAAGGACCGGGGAGCTGTTTTTT.

The J gene is TRBJ2-2, the V gene TRBV29-1; D unresolved. Trimming pared 6 bases from V and 10 bases from J, leaving 12 bases between. In germline, CDR1 is SQVTM, CDR2 ANQGSEA. The CDR3 runs 11 residues. CDR3 loop: CSVRAGEELFF. The CDR3 region has the DNA TGCAGCGTCCGAGCTGGAGAGGAGCTGTTTTTT.

A single count supports this clone. J is TRBJ2-1 and V is TRBV4-2, with 10 bases fitting TRBD2. Germline values: CDR1 LGHNA, CDR2 YNFKEQ. The CDR3 has 17 amino acids. The V gene end was trimmed by 1 base and the J gene end by 7 bases; junction bases not matched to a gene: 10. The CDR3 protein is CASSQVASGGTGNEQFF. Here the CDR3 DNA reads TGTGCCAGCAGCCAAGTAGCTAGCGGGGGCACAGGGAATGAGCAGTTCTTC.

The chain couples TRBV5-4 to TRBJ2-5; D is perhaps TRBD1 (5 bases). Trimming pared 2 bases from V and 5 bases from J, leaving 10 bases between. From germline, CDR1 is SGHNT and CDR2 YYREEE (reference sequence). This CDR3 region has 13 residues. The CDR3 DNA reads as TGTGCCAGCAGCTTACAGGATCGGGAGACCCAGTACTTC. Its protein is CASSLQDRETQYF. Combining the CDR3 with reference TRBV5-4 and TRBJ2-5 gives the whole variable domain ETGVTQSPTHLIKTRGQQVTLRCSSQSGHNTVSWYQQALGQGPQFIFQYYREEENGRGNFPPRFSGLQFPNYSSELNVNALELDDSALYLCASSLQDRETQYFGPGTRLLVL.

This clone was observed a handful of times. The chain combines TRBV30 with TRBJ2-5, with D maybe TRBD2 (7 bases). The CDR3 runs to 14 residues. Germline-derived CDR1 and CDR2 are GTSNPN and SVGIG (reference sequence). Trimming left V 0 bases short and J 1 base short, with 9 bases between. The CDR3 nucleotides read TGTGCCTGGAGTGTAGGGGGGGCCCAAGAGACCCAGTACTTC. Its protein product is CAWSVGGAQETQYF.

This clone was picked up one time. The chain employs TRBV30 and TRBJ2-5; D may be TRBD2 (5 bases). Germline V gene lookup returns CDR1 GTSNPN and CDR2 SVGIG (reference sequence). The CDR3 is made up of 14 amino acids. The germline V and J ends were trimmed by 2 bases and 0 bases, with 10 bases remaining between them. CDR3 DNA: TGTGCCTGGAGTCGAGCGGCGTACCAAGAGACCCAGTACTTC. Its protein product is CAWSRAAYQETQYF.